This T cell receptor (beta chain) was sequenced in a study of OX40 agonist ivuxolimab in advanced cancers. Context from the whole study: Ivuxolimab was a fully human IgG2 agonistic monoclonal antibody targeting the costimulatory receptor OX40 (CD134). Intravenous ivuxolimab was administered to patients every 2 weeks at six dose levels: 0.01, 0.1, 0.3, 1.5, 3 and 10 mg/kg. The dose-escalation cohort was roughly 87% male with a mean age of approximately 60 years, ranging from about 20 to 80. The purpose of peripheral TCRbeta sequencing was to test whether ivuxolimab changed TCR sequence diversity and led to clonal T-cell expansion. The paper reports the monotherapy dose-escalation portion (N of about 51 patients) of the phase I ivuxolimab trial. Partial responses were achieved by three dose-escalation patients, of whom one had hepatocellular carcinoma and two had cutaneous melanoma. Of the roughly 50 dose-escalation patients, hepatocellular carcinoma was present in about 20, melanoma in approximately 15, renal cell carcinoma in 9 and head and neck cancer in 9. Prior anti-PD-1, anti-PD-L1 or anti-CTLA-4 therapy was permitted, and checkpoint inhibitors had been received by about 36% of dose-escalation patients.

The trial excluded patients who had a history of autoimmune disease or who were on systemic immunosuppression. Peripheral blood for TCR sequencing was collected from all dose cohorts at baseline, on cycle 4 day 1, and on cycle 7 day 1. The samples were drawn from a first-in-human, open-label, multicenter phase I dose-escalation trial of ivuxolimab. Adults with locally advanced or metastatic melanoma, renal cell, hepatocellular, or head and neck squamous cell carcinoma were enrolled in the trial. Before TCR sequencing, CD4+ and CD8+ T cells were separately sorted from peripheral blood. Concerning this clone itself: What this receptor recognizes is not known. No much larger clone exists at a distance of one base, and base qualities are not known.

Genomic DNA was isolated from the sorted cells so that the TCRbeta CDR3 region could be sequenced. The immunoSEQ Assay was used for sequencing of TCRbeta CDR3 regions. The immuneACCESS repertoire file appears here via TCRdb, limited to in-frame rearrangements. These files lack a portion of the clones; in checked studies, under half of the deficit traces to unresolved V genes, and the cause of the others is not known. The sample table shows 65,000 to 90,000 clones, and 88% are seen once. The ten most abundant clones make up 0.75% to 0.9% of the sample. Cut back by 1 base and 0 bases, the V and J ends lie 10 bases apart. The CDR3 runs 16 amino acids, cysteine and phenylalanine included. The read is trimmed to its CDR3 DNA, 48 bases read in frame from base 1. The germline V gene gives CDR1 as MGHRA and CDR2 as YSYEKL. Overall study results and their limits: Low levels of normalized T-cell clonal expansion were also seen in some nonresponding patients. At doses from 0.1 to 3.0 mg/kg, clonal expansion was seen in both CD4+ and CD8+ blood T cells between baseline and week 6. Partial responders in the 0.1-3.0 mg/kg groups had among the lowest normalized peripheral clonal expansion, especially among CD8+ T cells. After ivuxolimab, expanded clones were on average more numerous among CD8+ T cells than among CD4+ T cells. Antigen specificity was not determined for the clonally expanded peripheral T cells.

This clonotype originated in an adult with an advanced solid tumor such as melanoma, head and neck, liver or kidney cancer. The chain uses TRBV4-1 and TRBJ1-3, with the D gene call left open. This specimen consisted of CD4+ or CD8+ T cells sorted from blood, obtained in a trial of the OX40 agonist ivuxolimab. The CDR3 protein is CASSQGLRFSGNTIYF. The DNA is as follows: TGCGCCAGCAGCCAAGGTTTAAGGTTCTCTGGAAACACCATATATTTT.